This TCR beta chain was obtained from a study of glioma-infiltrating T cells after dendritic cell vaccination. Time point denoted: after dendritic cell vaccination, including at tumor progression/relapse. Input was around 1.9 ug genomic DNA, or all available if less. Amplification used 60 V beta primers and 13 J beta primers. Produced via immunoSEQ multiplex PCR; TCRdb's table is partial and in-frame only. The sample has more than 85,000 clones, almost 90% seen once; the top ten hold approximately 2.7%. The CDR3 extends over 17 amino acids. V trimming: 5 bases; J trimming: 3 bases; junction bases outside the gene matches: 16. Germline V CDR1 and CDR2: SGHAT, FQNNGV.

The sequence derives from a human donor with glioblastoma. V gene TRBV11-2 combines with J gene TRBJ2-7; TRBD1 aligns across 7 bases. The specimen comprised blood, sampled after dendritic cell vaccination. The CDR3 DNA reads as TGTGCCAGCAGCCCGCAGAAAACAGGGGCGCCACTCTACGAGCAGTACTTC. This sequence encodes CASSPQKTGAPLYEQYF.